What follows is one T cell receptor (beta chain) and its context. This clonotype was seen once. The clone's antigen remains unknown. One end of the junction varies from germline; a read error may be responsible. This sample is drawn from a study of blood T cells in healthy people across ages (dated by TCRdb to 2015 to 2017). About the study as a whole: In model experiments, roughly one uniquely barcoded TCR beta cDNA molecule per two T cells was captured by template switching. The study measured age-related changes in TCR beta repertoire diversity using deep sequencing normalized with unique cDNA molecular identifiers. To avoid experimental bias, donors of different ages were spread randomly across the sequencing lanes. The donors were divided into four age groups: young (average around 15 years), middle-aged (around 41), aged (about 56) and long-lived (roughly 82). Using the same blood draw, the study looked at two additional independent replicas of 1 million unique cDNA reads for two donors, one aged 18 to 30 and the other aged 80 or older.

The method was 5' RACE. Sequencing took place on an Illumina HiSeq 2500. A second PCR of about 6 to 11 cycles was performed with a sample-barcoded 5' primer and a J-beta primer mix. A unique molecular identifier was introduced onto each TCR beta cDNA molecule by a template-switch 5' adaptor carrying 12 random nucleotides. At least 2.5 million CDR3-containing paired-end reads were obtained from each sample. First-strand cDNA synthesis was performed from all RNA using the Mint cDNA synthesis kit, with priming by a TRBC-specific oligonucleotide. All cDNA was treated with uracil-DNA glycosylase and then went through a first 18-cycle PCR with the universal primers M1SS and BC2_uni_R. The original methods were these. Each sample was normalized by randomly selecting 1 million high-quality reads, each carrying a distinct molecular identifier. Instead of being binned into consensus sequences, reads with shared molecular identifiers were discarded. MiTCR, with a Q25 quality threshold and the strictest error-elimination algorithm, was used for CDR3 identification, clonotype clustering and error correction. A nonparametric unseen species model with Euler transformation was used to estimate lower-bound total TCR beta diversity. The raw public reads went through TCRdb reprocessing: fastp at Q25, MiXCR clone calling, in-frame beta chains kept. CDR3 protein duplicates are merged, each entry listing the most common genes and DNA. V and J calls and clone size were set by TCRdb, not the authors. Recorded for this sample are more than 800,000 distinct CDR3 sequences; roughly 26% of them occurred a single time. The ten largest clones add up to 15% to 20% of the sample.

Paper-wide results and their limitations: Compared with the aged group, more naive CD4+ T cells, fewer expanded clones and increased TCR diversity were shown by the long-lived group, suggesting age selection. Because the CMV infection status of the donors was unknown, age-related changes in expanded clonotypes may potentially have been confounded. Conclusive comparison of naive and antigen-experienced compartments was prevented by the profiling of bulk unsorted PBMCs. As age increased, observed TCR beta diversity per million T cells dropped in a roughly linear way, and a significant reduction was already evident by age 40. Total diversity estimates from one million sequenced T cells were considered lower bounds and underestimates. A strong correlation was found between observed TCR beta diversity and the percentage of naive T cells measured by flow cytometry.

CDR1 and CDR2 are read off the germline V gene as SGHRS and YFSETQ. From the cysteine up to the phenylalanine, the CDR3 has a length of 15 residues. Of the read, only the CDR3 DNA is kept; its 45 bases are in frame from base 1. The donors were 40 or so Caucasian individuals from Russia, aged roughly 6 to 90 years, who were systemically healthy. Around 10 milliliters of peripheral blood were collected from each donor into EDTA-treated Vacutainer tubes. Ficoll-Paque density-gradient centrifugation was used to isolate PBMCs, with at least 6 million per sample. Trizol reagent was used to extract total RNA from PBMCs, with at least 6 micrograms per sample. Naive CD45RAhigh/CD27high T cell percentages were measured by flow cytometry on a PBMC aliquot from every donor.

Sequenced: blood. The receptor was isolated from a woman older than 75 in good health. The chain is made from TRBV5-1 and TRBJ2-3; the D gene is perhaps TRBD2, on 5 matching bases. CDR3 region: CASNLREDNTDTQYF. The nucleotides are TGCGCCAGCAACTTGAGGGAAGACAACACAGATACGCAGTATTTT.